In its sample, the clone carrying this T cell receptor (beta chain) was seen a few times. TCRdb ran MiXCR on the RT-PCR reads and lists one entry per CDR3 protein. The sample holds roughly 700,000 distinct CDR3 sequences, approximately 13% seen once. This entry comes from a study of response to subunit inactivated influenza vaccine. The CDR3 loop spans 19 amino acids. V lost 0 bases, J lost 1 base, and 20 bases lay in between. In germline, CDR1 is SGHDT, CDR2 YYEEEE. This TCR was sampled from a man aged 50-60 years who received an inactivated influenza vaccine. V and J are TRBV5-6 and TRBJ2-1; D perhaps matches TRBD1 (5 bases). The sequenced sample was PBMCs from blood, obtained 14 to 15 days before vaccination. CDR3 nucleotides: TGTGCCAGCAGCTTGGTAGGCCCCCGACAGAGAATTTCCTACAATGAGCAGTTCTTC. Its translation is CASSLVGPRQRISYNEQFF. The full variable domain, rest sourced from reference TRBV5-6 and TRBJ2-1, is DAGVTQSPTHLIKTRGQQVTLRCSPKSGHDTVSWYQQALGQGPQFIFQYYEEEERQRGNFPDRFSGHQFPNYSSELNVNALLLGDSALYLCASSLVGPRQRISYNEQFFGPGTRLTVL.